The 32 T cell receptor beta chains presented below share a single source sample, sequenced in a study of T cells in Graves' hyperthyroidism and ophthalmopathy. Authors of the study amplified TCR beta CDR3 regions from RNA transcripts. With the HTBI primer set, the TCR CDR3 went through a first round of RT-PCR. TCRdb reprocessed the multiplex PCR reads via MiXCR and lists one record per CDR3 protein. Here the sample spans approximately 410,000 distinct CDR3 sequences, over 12% being singletons. Sequenced material: blood. The receptor set was obtained from a man between 18 and 29 years old with Graves' ophthalmopathy.

This clonotype has only a few counts. A junction boundary mismatches the germline segment, possibly from a read error. The chain uses TRBV7-2 and TRBJ2-7; maybe TRBD2 (5 bases). The CDR3 consists of 15 residues. Germline V gives CDR1 SGHTA, CDR2 FQGNSA. The CDR3 here is CGSSLRLGSSYEQYF. The CDR3 DNA sequence: TGTGGCAGCAGCTTAAGGTTGGGGAGCTCCTACGAGCAGTACTTC.

This clonotype came up once. The J gene is TRBJ2-2, the V gene TRBV5-4, with D perhaps assigned TRBD1 or TRBD2 (6 bases each). Germline values: CDR1 SGHNT, CDR2 YYREEE (reference sequence). Deletions cut 0 bases from V and 4 bases from J, with 10 bases between. CDR3 length: 15 amino acids. CDR3 residues: CASSLVGGPTGELFF. The CDR3 coding sequence is TGTGCCAGCAGCTTGGTAGGGGGGCCCACCGGGGAGCTGTTTTTT.

This clonotype was observed many times. The rearrangement links TRBV7-2 to TRBJ2-1, with 9 bases identical to TRBD2. This CDR3 is built from 17 residues. Unmatched junction bases numbered 11, after V lost 5 bases and J lost 3 bases. The germline V gene has CDR1 SGHTA and CDR2 FQGNSA. CDR3 loop: CASSPWGGGALYNEQFF. The CDR3 coding sequence is TGTGCCAGCAGCCCCTGGGGCGGGGGGGCCCTCTACAATGAGCAGTTCTTC.

This clonotype has only a few counts. This rearrangement joins TRBV9 to TRBJ1-2, with TRBD1 as a possible D gene (6 bases). Trimming shortened V by 10 bases and J by 3 bases, and 16 bases separated the two germline ends. The CDR3 is 13 residues long. Germline lookup yields CDR1 SGDLS and CDR2 YYNGEE. The CDR3 sequence: CAPTEAGDYGYTF. The CDR3 DNA is TGTGCCCCAACCGAGGCAGGGGACTATGGCTACACCTTC.

DNA of the CDR3: TGCGCCACAGAGGGAGGGCCCCGCTCCTACGAGCAGTACTTC. Its translation: CATEGGPRSYEQYF. The chain is built from TRBV10-2 and TRBJ2-7, with 7 positions matching TRBD2. This CDR3 contains 14 residues. V lost 10 bases, J lost 0 bases, and 9 bases stayed unmatched. Looked up from germline, CDR1 is WSHSY and CDR2 is SAAADI.

This clonotype occurred many times. The chain couples TRBV19 to TRBJ2-2; 7 bases align to TRBD1. V was clipped by 3 bases and J by 0 bases; unmatched bases: 7. CDR1 is LNHDA and CDR2 is SQIVND in the germline V gene (reference sequence). The CDR3 consists of 17 residues. The CDR3 loop reads CASSMRGGAPNTGELFF. The CDR3 bases are TGTGCCAGTAGTATGAGAGGGGGCGCCCCGAACACCGGGGAGCTGTTTTTT.

This clonotype has just a few counts. The chain combines TRBV5-1 with TRBJ1-2, with 9 bases lining up with TRBD1. The junction had 7 bases not matched to a gene; V was cut back by 4 bases and J by 3 bases. Germline V gene data show CDR1 as SGHRS and CDR2 as YFSETQ. The CDR3 covers 15 residues. The CDR3 nucleotides read TGCGCCAGCAGCCTCACCACAGGGGGCCACTATGGCTACACCTTC. Protein product: CASSLTTGGHYGYTF.

Concerning this clonotype itself: Since a much larger clone is just one base distant, this may be a read error. The chain joins TRBV2 to TRBJ1-3; D possibly corresponds to TRBD1 (5 bases). V was pared by 5 bases and J by 11 bases, with 19 bases between. There are 14 residues in the CDR3. The germline V gene has CDR1 SNHLY and CDR2 FYNNEI. CDR3 in amino acids: CASSLQGARDAIYF. CDR3 bases: TGTGCCAGCAGTCTCCAGGGAGCACGGGACGCCATATATTTT.

The table lists this clonotype with a few counts. The V and J genes are TRBV5-6 and TRBJ1-2; TRBD1 matches at 7 bases. Germline V gene sequence: CDR1 SGHDT, CDR2 YYEEEE. Germline trimming cut 2 bases from V and 5 bases from J; bases unmatched to any gene: 9. The CDR3 loop spans 15 amino acids. CDR3 DNA: TGTGCCAGCAGCTTAGGGGGCAAAGTGGTTTATGGCTACACCTTC. Translated: CASSLGGKVVYGYTF.

This clonotype was detected a few times. One end of the junction varies from germline; a read error may be responsible. This chain joins TRBV12-3 or TRBV12-4 and TRBJ1-5, with D uncertain. The length of the CDR3 is 15 residues. The CDR3 loop is CASTLTAYSSQPQHF. CDR3 bases: TGTGCCAGCACCCTGACGGCGTATAGCAGTCAGCCCCAGCATTTT.

This clonotype was seen at least ten times. The chain carries TRBV7-8 and TRBJ2-1; 14 positions match TRBD2. Trimming took 1 base from V and 1 from J; bases not matched to a gene: 12. Per germline, CDR1 SGHVS and CDR2 FQNEAQ. This CDR3 region has 21 residues. CDR3: CASSLVGGLRTSGGSYNEQFF. CDR3 nucleotide sequence: TGTGCCAGCAGCTTAGTCGGCGGCCTAAGGACTAGCGGGGGGTCCTACAATGAGCAGTTCTTC.

This clonotype was detected many times. The chain employs TRBV20-1 and TRBJ2-7, with D possibly being TRBD1 (5 bases). The CDR3 length is 13 residues. Trimming removed 3 bases from V and 2 bases from J, with 11 bases in between. Per germline, CDR1 DFQATT and CDR2 SNEGSKA (reference sequence). CDR3 region: CSASHQGAYEQYF. The CDR3 DNA is TGCAGTGCTAGTCACCAGGGTGCCTACGAGCAGTACTTC.

This clonotype was counted at least ten times. This chain links TRBV20-1 with TRBJ1-4, with 8 positions matching TRBD1. The CDR3 length is 15 residues. The V gene's germline CDR1 is DFQATT and CDR2 SNEGSKA (reference sequence). With 1 base clipped from V and 6 bases from J, the junction kept 7 bases outside the gene matches. The CDR3 loop reads CSARGQGSHYEKLFF. CDR3 coding DNA: TGCAGTGCTAGAGGACAGGGGAGTCATTATGAAAAACTGTTTTTT.

The rearrangement joins TRBV14 to TRBJ1-4; no clear D. The CDR3 runs to 15 residues. Per the germline V gene, CDR1 is SGHDN and CDR2 is FVKESK. Trimming took off 0 bases at V and 3 bases at J, with 8 bases between the two ends. CDR3: CASSQDLNSNEKLFF. The DNA for the CDR3 is TGTGCCAGCAGCCAAGATTTGAATTCTAATGAAAAACTGTTTTTT.

This clonotype was detected many times. The rearrangement joins TRBV5-1 to TRBJ1-1; possibly TRBD1 for D (6 bases). The V gene lost 0 bases and the J gene lost 1 base, with 13 bases spanning the gap. Germline assignment: CDR1 SGHRS and CDR2 YFSETQ. The CDR3 extends over 16 amino acids. CDR3 nucleotide sequence: TGCGCCAGCAGCTTGGGACAGGTACTTAGGAACACTGAAGCTTTCTTT. Protein: CASSLGQVLRNTEAFF.

The chain has TRBV11-3 and TRBJ1-2; TRBD1 is a possible D gene (6 bases). The CDR3 is 15 amino acids. The V gene lost 2 bases and the J gene lost 2 bases, with 12 bases spanning the gap. The germline V gene has CDR1 SGHNT and CDR2 YENEEA. The CDR3 here is CASSLRDTYNYGYTF. CDR3 bases: TGTGCCAGCAGCTTAAGGGACACCTACAACTATGGCTACACCTTC.

At least ten counts were recorded for this clonotype. This rearrangement joins TRBV28 to TRBJ1-2; D is unresolved. V lost 6 bases, J lost 2 bases, and 13 bases lay in between. CDR3 length: 14 residues. Germline loops: CDR1 MDHEN, CDR2 SYDVKM. The CDR3 DNA reads TGTGCCAGCAGACCTGAAGGGTTCAACTATGGCTACACCTTC. Encoded protein: CASRPEGFNYGYTF.

This clonotype has ten or more counts. The chain carries TRBV20-1 and TRBJ2-2, with D uncertain. The ends were cut back, 6 bases at V and 0 bases at J, with 11 bases in the middle. Germline V CDR1 and CDR2: DFQATT, SNEGSKA (reference sequence). The CDR3 length is 14 residues. The DNA of the CDR3 is TGCAGTGCGGAAACCTATTCGAACACCGGGGAGCTGTTTTTT. Translating gives CSAETYSNTGELFF.

This clonotype was seen at least ten times. For the CDR3, the DNA is TGTGCCAGCAGCTTTCAAGCTAGAGACAATGAGCAGTTCTTC. Translation gives CASSFQARDNEQFF. The chain couples TRBV11-2 to TRBJ2-1; D is unresolved. The CDR3 contains 14 residues. Germline lookup yields CDR1 SGHAT and CDR2 FQNNGV. Trimming pared 3 bases from V and 5 bases from J, leaving 11 bases between.

This clonotype was counted ten times or more. The rearrangement uses TRBV6-1 and TRBJ2-3, with 8 bases identical to TRBD1. V dropped 6 bases and J dropped 3; count of bases not matched to a gene: 8. Germline CDR1 is MNHNS and CDR2 is SASEGT. This CDR3 spans 15 amino acids. Here the CDR3 DNA reads TGTGCCAGCAGGGCATACCAGGGGGCAACAGATACGCAGTATTTT. Translating it yields CASRAYQGATDTQYF.

The genes are TRBV5-6 and TRBJ2-3; weak D call: TRBD2 (5 bases). The V gene's germline CDR1 is SGHDT and CDR2 YYEEEE. The V end lost 2 bases, the J end lost 3 bases, and 22 bases lay between the germline ends. The CDR3 is 18 residues long. CDR3 DNA sequence: TGTGCCAGCAGCTTACCATCCTCTTTGCGGCGAGGGACAGATACGCAGTATTTT. Translated: CASSLPSSLRRGTDTQYF.

The V call is TRBV5-1, the J call TRBJ2-7; no definite D call. Trimming cost V 1 base and J 7 bases, with 12 bases left between them. Germline-derived CDR1 and CDR2 are SGHRS and YFSETQ. The CDR3 has 13 amino acids. CDR3 residues: CASSLQSSEEQYF. The CDR3 DNA follows: TGCGCCAGCAGCTTGCAGTCGTCGGAAGAGCAGTACTTC.

The V call is TRBV7-9, the J call TRBJ1-3; tentative D call: TRBD1 (5 bases). Trimming pared 5 bases from V and 4 bases from J, leaving 21 bases between. Germline-derived CDR1 and CDR2 are SEHNR and FQNEAQ (reference sequence). The CDR3 contains 17 residues. The CDR3, as DNA: TGTGCCAGCAGCGTCACCCCTGGGACCGCCTCAGGAAACACCATATATTTT. Protein sequence: CASSVTPGTASGNTIYF.

This chain links TRBV19 with TRBJ1-2; D ambiguous. CDR1 LNHDA and CDR2 SQIVND come from the germline V gene (reference sequence). CDR3 length equals 14 residues. V lost 8 bases, J lost 4 bases, and 17 bases lay in between. CDR3 sequence: CASQHPQTGYGYTF. The CDR3 coding sequence is TGTGCCAGTCAACACCCACAGACTGGCTATGGCTACACCTTC.

This clonotype was seen at least ten times. The chain combines TRBV28 with TRBJ2-7, with no clear D. The germline V and J ends were trimmed by 7 bases and 7 bases, with 14 bases remaining between them. Germline assignment: CDR1 MDHEN and CDR2 SYDVKM. This CDR3 comprises 12 residues. The CDR3 sequence: CASTQGYAEQYF. For the CDR3, the DNA is TGTGCCAGCACCCAAGGTTACGCGGAGCAGTACTTC.

This clonotype was seen a handful of times. The chain has TRBV29-1 and TRBJ1-3, with 8 bases lining up with TRBD1. The CDR3 covers 15 residues. Trimming took 1 base from V and 4 from J; bases not matched to a gene: 6. The germline gives CDR1 SQVTM, CDR2 ANQGSEA. Here the CDR3 DNA reads TGCAGCGTTGAAGGAACGCAGGGGGCAGGAAACACCATATATTTT. It yields the protein CSVEGTQGAGNTIYF. Based on the CDR3 plus reference TRBV29-1 and TRBJ1-3, the full variable domain is SAVISQKPSRDICQRGTSLTIQCQVDSQVTMMFWYRQQPGQSLTLIATANQGSEATYESGFVIDKFPISRPNLTFSTLTVSNMSPEDSSIYLCSVEGTQGAGNTIYFGEGSWLTVV.

J is TRBJ1-2 and V is TRBV7-9; D gene ambiguous. The CDR3 runs to 13 residues. The V and J ends lost 3 bases and 4 bases respectively, with 9 bases between them. Germline V CDR1 and CDR2: SEHNR, FQNEAQ (reference sequence). The CDR3 region has the DNA TGTGCCAGCAGCTTTTTACTGTTCTATGGCTACACCTTC. Amino acid sequence: CASSFLLFYGYTF.

There are many counts of this clonotype. CDR3 DNA sequence: TGTGCCATCAGTGAGATCGACGGCTATTATAGCAATCAGCCCCAGCATTTT. Its protein product is CAISEIDGYYSNQPQHF. This chain uses TRBV10-3 with TRBJ1-5, with D unresolved. V gave up 2 bases and J gave up 0 bases, with 14 bases separating them. Looked up from germline, CDR1 is ENHRY and CDR2 is SYGVKD. This CDR3 is 17 amino acids long.

The J gene is TRBJ1-5, the V gene TRBV6-1, with D possibly matching TRBD1 (5 bases). Deletions cut 7 bases from V and 6 bases from J, with 16 bases between. Germline assignment: CDR1 MNHNS and CDR2 SASEGT. This CDR3 is 14 amino acids long. The CDR3 loop is CASKFSGSGQPQHF. The CDR3 nucleotides read TGTGCCAGCAAATTTTCAGGGTCGGGTCAGCCCCAGCATTTT.

This clonotype occurred many times. This chain uses TRBV7-9 with TRBJ1-1; D unresolved. The V and J ends lost 0 bases and 3 bases respectively, with 8 bases between them. Per germline, CDR1 SEHNR and CDR2 FQNEAQ (reference sequence). The CDR3 sequence is 14 residues long. The CDR3 DNA follows: TGTGCCAGCAGCTTAGCGCTAAGGGACACTGAAGCTTTCTTT. Its protein product is CASSLALRDTEAFF.

This clonotype was detected a few times. This chain joins TRBV28 and TRBJ1-1, with unresolved D. The germline gives CDR1 MDHEN, CDR2 SYDVKM. Trimming took 1 base from V and 4 from J, leaving 22 bases between them. This CDR3 has 18 residues. Written as DNA, the CDR3 is TGTGCCAGCAGTTTATCCAGGATATTATGTGGGTCGGCCACTGAAGCTTTCTTT. Protein sequence: CASSLSRILCGSATEAFF.

This clonotype was seen ten or more times. The CDR3 bases are TGTGCCAGCAGTTTGTCCCAGGGAGAGACCCAGTACTTC. This sequence encodes CASSLSQGETQYF. The chain recombines TRBV12-3 or TRBV12-4 with TRBJ2-5; D is possibly TRBD1 (5 bases). The CDR3 covers 13 residues. V lost 3 bases and J 4 bases, leaving 9 bases between the germline ends.